This TCR beta chain was captured by sequencing in a study of cytomegalovirus exposure and HLA in healthy donors (dated by TCRdb to the late 2010s). General notes on the study: An earlier analysis of more than 550 of the donors reported about 300 Gb of sequence data and 117 million unique TCR beta sequences obtained from around 170 million T cells. A later analysis re-examined previously published TCR beta repertoires from roughly 720 donors and added high-resolution HLA genotyping to investigate patterns of TCR occurrence. Besides the first cohort of approximately 670 subjects, a separate validation cohort made up of over 95 different subjects was used. The T cell repertoires of some 670 subjects were profiled by immunosequencing and related to cytomegalovirus serostatus. Roughly 300 gigabases of sequencing data and roughly 81 million unique TCR sequences made up an early release that covered 500 to 700 HLA-typed donors. The genetic ancestry cluster associated with self-reported Caucasian donors included 70% to 85% of the approximately 430 genotyped donors. HLA typing covered class I and class II loci at four-digit resolution. On average, around 200,000 unique TCR beta nucleotide sequences were sequenced per donor among some 430 genotyped donors of the cohort, with roughly 20% of those sequences being non-productive. A later genetic analysis took genome-wide SNP genotypes for about 55% of the 666 donors and used that subset as a discovery cohort. The later analysis used no new phenotypic data to find candidate immune exposures, relying instead on TCR beta sequences and their occurrence across donors. Typing coverage varied by locus: about 620-630 donors for A, B, C, DRB1 and DQB1; more than 500 for DQA1; over 600 for DPA1; 450 to 480 for DPB1. The study aimed to test whether signatures of past pathogen exposure could be identified by cataloging public T cell receptors. An earlier analysis of some 500 of the donors applied high-throughput TCR beta sequencing to assess whether each TCR beta V gene segment acted as functional or pseudogenic. Donor age, sex, ethnicity and CMV serostatus were compiled together with the repertoire data. Four or five DR-DQ haplotypes were handled as single units for association and clustering because linkage in the cohort was strong. All discovery cohort repertoires had been generated on a single sequencing platform. The study combined high-throughput TCR immunosequencing, statistical association of individual TCRs with disease status, and machine learning to predict cytomegalovirus infection status. General conclusions and limits of the study: Most CMV-associated TCR beta chains appeared to be HLA-restricted in a later analysis, and the HLA associations seemed to be driven largely by CMV exposure. Roughly uniform sequencing depth across donors was assumed in presence/absence analyses, although this assumption may not hold. In vitro tests confirmed that a few of the cytomegalovirus-associated TCR beta chains recognize cytomegalovirus antigens. In both the original and validation cohorts, the classifier was reported to diagnose cytomegalovirus status with high specificity and sensitivity. Correlated functional status among segregating V segments might be attributable to linkage disequilibrium, but an unknown experimental factor could not be ruled out. For the cohort, immune exposure information was limited to CMV serostatus. Across donors, most TCR sequences were observed very rarely, whereas some public TCRs were present in many individuals. A later analysis reported that several top co-occurrence clusters appeared linked to parvovirus B19, influenza, CMV and Epstein-Barr virus. At a false discovery rate of 0.05, a later analysis linked under 20,000 TCR beta sequences to specific HLA alleles. Assigning TCR associations to individual alleles was difficult when HLA alleles, especially DR and DQ, strongly co-occurred. Compared with equally common non-associated chains, HLA-associated TCR beta chains in a later analysis were more clonally expanded and had lower generation probabilities. The study gave a list of 150 to 200 TCR beta chains associated with cytomegalovirus. In a later analysis, the rate of TCR association differed among HLA loci, with DRB1 alleles having the most associated TCRs and HLA-C alleles having the fewest. In a later genetic analysis, fewer N-insertions in productive TCRs were reported among donors in an Asian-associated ancestry cluster than the roughly 700-donor mean. Some 15 rarely observed V segments, including chromosome 9 orphons, were excluded from the earlier analysis of several hundred of the donors because counts were too low. Because some donors lacked HLA typing at each locus, the association tests relied only on the typed subset. A group of highly shared sequence variants was considered likely to be a technical artifact of the sequencing pipeline. Because the 87-base-pair reads could not distinguish some IMGT-functional V segments, including TRBV6-2 and TRBV6-3, those segments were excluded. The authors suggested that the approach could potentially be generalized to other disease states and immunological phenotypes. A further reported finding was that TCR beta sequences accurately predicted the HLA-A and HLA-B alleles for most subjects in the first cohort. This cohort had only TCR beta chains sequenced, and the lack of alpha or paired-chain data limited which features could be detected. An earlier analysis of approximately 500 of the donors showed that most TCR beta V segments appeared in productive rearrangements either about 87% or about 30% of the time, which broadly matched IMGT annotations. V-gene and J-gene trimming of TCR beta chains was associated with a missense DCLRE1C variant in a later genetic analysis, and the association was replicated in an independent cohort.

The cohort comprised fewer than 750 healthy bone marrow donors. All cohort members were sampled while nominally healthy, although unrecorded immune exposures were likely present. The donor was CMV seropositive and was included in the group of 250 to 300 seropositive cohort members. Each donor provided a peripheral blood sample, and peripheral blood mononuclear cells were used for TCR beta sequencing. Genomic DNA was extracted from the blood cell samples with the Qiagen DNeasy Blood Extraction Kit. The V end loses 10 bases and the J end loses 7 bases, and a stretch of 13 bases separates them. CDR1 MDHEN and CDR2 SYDVKM are derived from the germline V gene. The CDR3 measures 12 amino acids from cysteine to phenylalanine. Only the CDR3 DNA stays, 36 bases, in frame from base 1. Library creation used the immunoSEQ multiplex PCR assay. The multiplex PCR relied on a mix of 60 forward primers for TCR Vbeta segments and 13 reverse primers for TCR Jbeta segments. A multiplex PCR assay on genomic DNA amplified the CDR3 region of rearranged TCR beta genes. The amplified TCR beta libraries were sequenced on the Illumina HiSeq System as 87-base-pair reads. On the authors' methods: A later analysis counted tens of millions of unique TCR beta chains across the 600 to 850 repertoires, and 9.5 million to 11 million of these chains were shared by at least two donors. Raw reads were error-corrected and collapsed into unique sequences with a nearest-neighbor algorithm that merged closely related sequences to remove PCR and sequencing errors. To assign V, D and J gene segments, CDR3 sequences were aligned to IMGT reference sequences. For a sequence to be retained, a match of at least six nucleotides was required to both a V gene segment and a J gene segment. Rearrangements were called productive when the CDR3 lacked stop codons and stayed in frame with V and J; all others were non-productive. CDR3 was defined according to IMGT convention as the region running from the second conserved V-encoded cysteine to the conserved J-encoded phenylalanine. In an earlier analysis of around 640 of the donors, sequences lacking an unambiguous match to a single V gene segment were excluded. An earlier analysis of around 600 of the donors classified V segments as functional when productive rearrangements were above 56.7% and as segregating when the standard deviation between donors was above 5%. A statistical classification framework was built to diagnose cytomegalovirus status from the catalog of TCR beta chain sequences. V and J gene assignment, in a later analysis, came from comparing TCR nucleotide sequences with IMGT/GENE-DB human TR gene sequences. Using the TCRdist pipeline, a later analysis assigned CDR3 sequences along with most-parsimonious VDJ recombination scenarios. In a later analysis, every TCR beta chain was defined by the combination of its CDR3 amino acid sequence and its V-gene family, and reads without a unique V-gene family were dropped. To address suspected cross-contamination and a sequencing artifact, a later analysis removed roughly 580 highly shared, low-generation-probability nucleotide sequences. In a later analysis, a clonal expansion index was calculated for each public chain from normalized within-repertoire ranks of inferred template counts. In a later analysis, generation probabilities were computed with a VDJ recombination model fitted to out-of-frame rearrangements, and the resulting probabilities were checked against IGoR. Hypergeometric tests were used in a later analysis to score TCR-TCR, TCR-HLA and TCR-CMV co-occurrence, with a repertoire-size bias correction applied to the TCR pairs. False discovery rates were estimated in a later analysis by permuting HLA or CMV assignments 20 times. In a later analysis, co-occurring TCRs were grouped with DBSCAN, and TCRdist sequence similarity was added when clustering was performed within HLA-allele-positive subsets. Co-occurrence clustering excluded repertoires with fewer than 30,000 or more than 120,000 public chains, plus five with anomalous nucleotide sharing. Sourced from immuneACCESS, this table was stored by TCRdb with only in-frame sequences that have V and J called. A share of the clones is absent; for the studies checked, an unresolved V gene accounts for under half, and the remainder has no known explanation. That table is the source of V, J and clone size, and D and trimming were worked out from the DNA. Here the sample has approximately 44,000 clones; roughly 90% occur a single time. Approximately 8% of the sample rests with the top ten.

Concerning this clone: There is no known antigen for this receptor. Per-nucleotide qualities are absent, and no much larger clonotype sits a single base away.

Sequencing was performed on PBMCs. This TCR came from a middle-aged woman in good health and CMV-seropositive. Here the chain combines TRBV28 and TRBJ1-4; confidence is insufficient to name the D gene. The DNA reads TGTGCCACCGACCTCGGAGGTGAAAAACTGTTTTTT. The translation is CATDLGGEKLFF.